This T cell receptor (beta chain) was sequenced for a study of cytomegalovirus exposure and HLA in healthy donors. Study outcomes and limitations: The records held CMV serostatus as the only immune exposure information. Researchers reported that three CMV-associated chains were confirmed in vitro as CMV antigen-specific. Analysis performed later found 16,951 TCR beta sequences associated with HLA alleles at 0.05 false discovery rate.

To note about this clone: The antigen is not known.

Trimming left V 5 bases short and J 4 bases short, with 14 bases between. In germline, CDR1 is MNHEY, CDR2 SMNVEV (reference sequence). CDR3 length: 14 amino acids. PCR employed 60 Vbeta and 13 Jbeta primers. Only in-frame clones appear in the TCRdb table, and some are missing; sequencing was by immunoSEQ multiplex PCR. The listing records about 140,000 clones. This sequence joins TRBV27 and TRBJ1-2; possible D gene TRBD1, 5 bases. The sequencing input was PBMCs. The TCR originated in a man in his forties or fifties in good health and CMV-seronegative. CDR3 protein: CASSPRQSIYGYTF. The CDR3 nucleotides are TGTGCCAGCAGTCCCAGACAGAGTATCTATGGCTACACCTTC.